These T cell receptor beta chains were read from a single sample in a study of molecular identifiers for immune sequencing clone quantification. A single record per CDR3 protein comes from TCRdb applying MiXCR to the PCR reads. The sample has 600,000 to 650,000 distinct CDR3 sequences, 15% to 20% seen once; the top ten hold roughly 0.9%. Sequencing input: naive CD8+ T cells from blood, with Jurkat cell RNA spiked in. These receptors were obtained from a human donor in good health. Some libraries in this study had Jurkat cell RNA spiked in. The CDR3 runs from the conserved cysteine through the conserved F or W. The D gene is left open where the match is weak. Clone size is not always given. Where it is, it says once, few, many or a class for expanded clones.

v_call	clone_size	j_call	d_call	cdr3_aa	cdr3_nt
TRBV5-4	-	TRBJ2-1	-	CASSSTGGDPVRNEQFF	TGTGCCAGCAGCTCTACTGGCGGAGACCCCGTGCGCAATGAGCAGTTCTTC
TRBV24-1	many	TRBJ2-6	-	CATSTRHSSGANVLTF	TGTGCCACCAGTACCCGGCATAGCTCTGGGGCCAACGTCCTGACTTTC
TRBV9	many	TRBJ2-3	TRBD2	CASSRTSGRVDTQYF	TGTGCCAGCAGCCGGACTAGCGGGCGGGTAGATACGCAGTATTTT
TRBV27	-	TRBJ2-7	-	CASSLRRGLSEQYF	TGTGCCAGCAGTCTGCGACGGGGGTTAAGCGAGCAGTACTTC
TRBV6-5	few	TRBJ1-5	-	CAREKGSNQPQHF	TGTGCTCGCGAGAAGGGTAGCAATCAGCCCCAGCATTTT
TRBV9	few	TRBJ1-2	-	CASSPIPGASYGYTF	TGTGCCAGCAGCCCCATCCCAGGGGCTAGCTATGGCTACACCTTC
TRBV12-5	-	TRBJ2-1	TRBD2	CASGLIIAGGRSYNEQFF	TGTGCTAGTGGTTTGATTATAGCGGGGGGGAGGTCGTACAATGAGCAGTTCTTC
TRBV6-2/TRBV6-3	-	TRBJ1-2	-	CASSYGKGGGYTF	TGTGCCAGCAGTTACGGAAAGGGAGGTGGCTACACCTTC
TRBV27	many	TRBJ2-1	-	CASSLPFPETGAYNEQFF	TGTGCCAGCAGTTTACCCTTCCCCGAGACCGGCGCCTACAATGAGCAGTTCTTC
TRBV4-3	many	TRBJ1-1	-	CASSQDRYSLNTEAFF	TGCGCCAGCAGCCAAGATCGGTATAGCCTGAACACTGAAGCTTTCTTT
TRBV7-8	few	TRBJ2-7	TRBD2	CASSGLAGGPHSYEQYF	TGTGCCAGCTCGGGACTAGCGGGGGGGCCTCACTCCTACGAGCAGTACTTC
TRBV6-5	many	TRBJ1-4	-	CASSYRVNEKLFF	TGTGCCAGCAGTTATCGCGTCAATGAAAAACTGTTTTTT
TRBV24-1	-	TRBJ1-5	TRBD1	CATSDYPGQGASKCNQPRHF	TGTGCCACCAGTGACTATCCGGGACAGGGGGCGTCTAAATGTAATCAGCCCCGGCATTTT
TRBV4-1	-	TRBJ2-1	-	CASSQEGFDEQFF	TGCGCCAGCAGCCAAGAAGGGTTCGATGAGCAGTTCTTC
TRBV20-1	many	TRBJ2-7	TRBD1	CSASWDSEETYSYEQYF	TGCAGTGCTTCATGGGACAGCGAAGAAACTTACTCCTACGAGCAGTACTTC
TRBV7-2	many	TRBJ1-1	-	CASSLGPILNTEAFF	TGTGCCAGCAGCTTAGGTCCTATCTTGAACACTGAAGCTTTCTTT